A single sample is the source of the 13 T cell receptor beta chains below, sequenced in a study of cytomegalovirus exposure and HLA in healthy donors. The PCR contained 60 Vbeta and 13 Jbeta primers. Using immunoSEQ multiplex PCR, the repertoire was profiled, and TCRdb retains in-frame clones only, with some absent. This sample carries 100,000 to 150,000 clones, 75% to 90% of them seen once, and the ten largest clones take around 8.1%. The source material was PBMCs. These receptor sequences come from a woman between 45 and 60 years old in good health and CMV-seropositive.

This rearrangement joins TRBV9 to TRBJ2-1; tentatively, D is TRBD2 (6 bases). This CDR3 is 16 amino acids long. Trimming took 0 bases from V and 6 from J, leaving 16 bases between them. Looked up from germline, CDR1 is SGDLS and CDR2 is YYNGEE. This chain's CDR3 is CASSVEGRVGGNEQFF. CDR3 DNA: TGTGCCAGCAGCGTAGAAGGCAGGGTGGGGGGCAATGAGCAGTTCTTC.

The chain carries TRBV28 and TRBJ2-5, with TRBD1 matching over 9 bases. The DNA end lines up better with TRBJ2-7; the J call may be wrong. CDR3 length: 14 residues. The germline CDR1 and CDR2 sequences are MDHEN and SYDVKM. CDR3 in amino acids: CASSATGGGYEQYF. The CDR3 coding sequence is TGTGCCAGCAGTGCTACAGGGGGCGGGTACGAGCAGTACTTC.

V gene TRBV18 combines with J gene TRBJ1-4; 9 positions match TRBD1. Germline V gene sequence: CDR1 KGHSH, CDR2 LQKENI. There are 17 residues in the CDR3. The ends lost 3 bases at V and 7 bases at J; junction bases unmatched: 12. CDR3 residues: CASSPAQAGQGGEKLFF. The DNA for the CDR3 is TGTGCCAGCTCACCGGCTCAGGCGGGACAGGGCGGTGAAAAACTGTTTTTT.

The chain links TRBV6-5 to TRBJ1-1; no reliable D call. V was clipped by 5 bases and J by 2 bases, with 15 bases between them. Per germline, CDR1 MNHEY and CDR2 SVGAGI. The CDR3 is made up of 15 amino acids. The CDR3 DNA reads TGTGCCAGCAGTCCGTCAGGAGAGGGAAACACTGAAGCTTTCTTT. It encodes CASSPSGEGNTEAFF.

The chain combines TRBV5-1 with TRBJ2-5, with TRBD2 identical over 7 bases. This CDR3 contains 14 residues. Trimming at V came to 0 bases and at J to 3 bases, leaving 2 bases not matched to a gene. Germline CDR1 SGHRS, CDR2 YFSETQ. CDR3 nucleotide sequence: TGCGCCAGCAGCTTGGAAGGACTAGAAGAGACCCAGTACTTC. Its protein product is CASSLEGLEETQYF.

V and J are TRBV11-2 and TRBJ2-3, with 13 positions matching TRBD2. Trimming took 5 bases from V and 8 from J; bases not matched to a gene: 13. Germline V lookup: CDR1 SGHAT, CDR2 FQNNGV. The CDR3 extends over 17 amino acids. CDR3 bases: TGTGCCAGCAGCCAAACCGGGACTAGCGGGATAAGGGGTACGCAGTATTTT. Its protein is CASSQTGTSGIRGTQYF.

V is TRBV30 and J is TRBJ1-1; 8 bases agree with TRBD1. V was clipped by 5 bases and J by 8 bases; unmatched bases: 13. This CDR3 region has 14 residues. The germline gives CDR1 GTSNPN, CDR2 SVGIG (reference sequence). In nucleotides, the CDR3 is TGTGCCTGGGGTCAGGGGGCCCTCAAGGGGGAAGCTTTCTTT. Translating it yields CAWGQGALKGEAFF. Variable domain in full (rest from reference TRBV30 and TRBJ1-1): SQTIHQWPATLVQPVGSPLSLECTVEGTSNPNLYWYRQAAGRGLQLLFYSVGIGQISSEVPQNLSASRPQDRQFILSSKKLLLSDSGFYLCAWGQGALKGEAFFGQGTRLTVV.

The chain uses TRBV6-6 and TRBJ1-4; 7 nucleotides match TRBD1. Trimming took 2 bases from V and 6 from J; bases not matched to a gene: 3. Per germline, CDR1 MNHNY and CDR2 SVGAGI (reference sequence). The CDR3 is 14 residues long. CDR3 nucleotides: TGTGCCAGCAGTTACAGGGGGCGAGATGAAAAACTGTTTTTT. It specifies CASSYRGRDEKLFF.

DNA of the CDR3: TGTGCCAGCTCACCAACTAAGAAGGAGAAGGGGGGGGCTTTCTTT. Its translation is CASSPTKKEKGGAFF. The chain couples TRBV18 to TRBJ1-1; D might be TRBD1 (6 bases). CDR1 KGHSH and CDR2 LQKENI come from the germline V gene. The CDR3 runs to 15 residues. V was pared by 2 bases and J by 11 bases, with 21 bases between.

This chain uses TRBV7-9 with TRBJ1-1; TRBD1 might be the D (5 bases). The V and J ends lost 5 bases and 0 bases respectively, with 13 bases between them. The CDR3 length is 15 residues. Germline-derived CDR1 and CDR2 are SEHNR and FQNEAQ (reference sequence). CDR3 protein: CASSPRTPMNTEAFF. The DNA for the CDR3 is TGTGCCAGCAGCCCTCGGACACCCATGAACACTGAAGCTTTCTTT.

J is TRBJ1-2 and V is TRBV28; 7 nucleotides match TRBD1. Looked up from germline, CDR1 is MDHEN and CDR2 is SYDVKM. The junction had 12 bases not matched to a gene; V was cut back by 6 bases and J by 8 bases. The CDR3 runs to 14 residues. The CDR3 coding sequence is TGTGCCAGCAGCCTACAGGACAGGTTGGTCGGCTACACCTTC. This codes for CASSLQDRLVGYTF.

The chain is built from TRBV19 and TRBJ2-3; 8 nucleotides line up with TRBD2. The V segment lost 4 bases and the J segment 4 bases; nucleotides outside the gene matches: 10. This CDR3 is built from 16 residues. The germline V gene encodes CDR1 LNHDA and CDR2 SQIVND (reference sequence). CDR3 in amino acids: CASSTNPAGVADTQYF. Written as DNA, the CDR3 is TGTGCCAGTAGTACAAACCCAGCGGGAGTGGCAGATACGCAGTATTTT.

This sequence joins TRBV28 and TRBJ1-2; a possible D gene is TRBD1 (6 bases). Germline values: CDR1 MDHEN, CDR2 SYDVKM. The ends were cut back, 3 bases at V and 8 bases at J, with 16 bases in the middle. The CDR3 spans 14 residues. The CDR3 here is CASSLGGAPGGYTF. As DNA, the CDR3 is TGTGCCAGCAGTTTGGGGGGGGCACCTGGAGGCTACACCTTC.